This T cell receptor beta chain is drawn from a study of cytomegalovirus exposure and HLA in healthy donors. Study-wide findings and caveats: Per published reports, the classifier diagnosed cytomegalovirus status with high specificity and sensitivity.

Germline CDR1 SSHAT, CDR2 FNYEAQ (reference sequence). The CDR3 sequence is 14 residues long. In the PCR, 60 Vbeta and 13 Jbeta primers were used. The repertoire was sequenced with immunoSEQ multiplex PCR; TCRdb's copy has only in-frame clones and lacks some. The repertoire holds 120,000 or so clones, about 81% seen once, with around 9.1% in the top ten. Regarding this clone: Its antigen is unidentified. One end of the junction fails to match germline, which may point to a read error.

The chain uses TRBV7-7 and TRBJ1-3; a possible D gene is TRBD1 (6 bases). Material for sequencing was PBMCs. The receptor comes from a woman between 45 and 65 years old in good health and CMV-seropositive. This chain's CDR3 is CASSLGGLGNTIYF. The CDR3 nucleotides read TGTGCTAGCAGCTTAGGGGGGCTTGGAAACACCATATATTTT.